The sample holds many counts of the clone carrying this T cell receptor (beta chain). Its antigen is undetermined. The data originate from a study of molecular identifiers for immune sequencing clone quantification. Whole-study results and caveats: In CMV-specific effectors, clones above 20 copies held over 99% of molecules; naive, under 1%.

MiXCR, run by TCRdb on the PCR reads, gives a single entry per CDR3 protein. Among approximately 97,000 distinct CDR3 sequences listed, about 24% were seen once. Sequenced sample: naive CD8+ T cells from blood, with Jurkat cell RNA spiked in. As to subset: FACS-sorted CD8+CD4-CCR7+CD45RA+ naive T cells. The sequence derives from a human donor in good health. Some libraries in this study had Jurkat cell RNA spiked in.

The DNA of the CDR3 is TGTGCCAGCAGCTTTGCGGGGCAGGGCGACACCGGGGAGCTGTTTTTT. Its protein is CASSFAGQGDTGELFF. The chain recombines TRBV7-9 with TRBJ2-2, with a tentative D call TRBD2 (6 bases). There are 16 residues in the CDR3. Trimming stripped 3 bases from V and 3 bases from J, with 14 bases between. Germline V gene data show CDR1 as SEHNR and CDR2 as FQNEAQ (reference sequence). Filled out from reference TRBV7-9 and TRBJ2-2, the complete variable domain reads DTGVSQNPRHKITKRGQNVTFRCDPISEHNRLYWYRQTLGQGPEFLTYFQNEAQLEKSRLLSDRFSAERPKGSFSTLEIQRTEQGDSAMYLCASSFAGQGDTGELFFGEGSRLTVL.